This T cell receptor beta chain was recovered during a study of response to subunit inactivated influenza vaccine. On this clonotype: No antigen is known for it.

Whole-study findings and limits: The authors proposed limited new T cell recruitment per seasonal influenza vaccination.

TCRdb re-analysed the RT-PCR reads in MiXCR, keeping a single row per CDR3 protein. The profile covers hundreds of thousands of distinct CDR3 sequences, with around a sixth appearing a single time and approximately 10% taken by the ten largest. The receptor was isolated from a man over 45 who received an inactivated influenza vaccine. This sample comprised PBMCs from blood, obtained approximately 5 days after vaccination.

The CDR3 DNA reads TGTGCCAGCACCAGGGGAATCGGGGAGCTGTTTTTT. As protein: CASTRGIGELFF. The chain uses TRBV5-6 and TRBJ2-2; tentative D call: TRBD1 (6 bases). Germline V gene sequence: CDR1 SGHDT, CDR2 YYEEEE. V was trimmed by 6 bases and J by 7 bases, leaving 10 bases between them. This CDR3 has 12 amino acids.